Each of the 8 T cell receptor beta chains below was sequenced from the same sample in a study of T-cell memory formation after mild COVID-19 (dated by TCRdb to the early 2020s). Library prep was done by 5' RACE. The sample was run on an Illumina NovaSeq 6000. The public reads were reprocessed in TCRdb via fastp at Q25 and MiXCR, keeping in-frame beta chains. Each CDR3 protein appears once, grouped with its most common genes and DNA. In all, the sample holds around 320,000 distinct CDR3 sequences, and approximately 27% of those were seen once. Together, the top ten hold about 13% of the sample. Sequencing was carried out using PBMCs or a T cell subset sorted from them (not recorded which). These receptor sequences come from an adult woman who had mild COVID-19 (a few samples of this study predate the infection). The sample titles of this study are shuffled in the database, so cell type and time point are left out; the donor was told from shared clones.

In its sample, this clonotype was seen once. This may be a read error, as it is one base from a much larger clone. The rearrangement joins TRBV29-1 to TRBJ2-7; D remains ambiguous. CDR3 length: 12 residues. CDR1 and CDR2 from the germline V gene are SQVTM and ANQGSEA. V gave up 5 bases and J gave up 3 bases, with 11 bases separating them. CDR3 nucleotide sequence: TGCAGCGTTTCACCGATCGGCTACGAGCAGTACTTC. Protein sequence: CSVSPIGYEQYF.

V is TRBV24-1 and J is TRBJ2-1, with TRBD1 as a possible D gene (6 bases). V was shortened by 7 bases and J by 3 bases, with 15 bases between the two germline ends. CDR3 length: 15 amino acids. The germline V gene has CDR1 KGHDR and CDR2 SFDVKD. This CDR3 reads CATSRGQRHYNEQFF. CDR3 sequence (DNA): TGTGCCACCAGCCGAGGACAGCGACACTACAATGAGCAGTTCTTC.

V and J are TRBV7-6 and TRBJ1-2; D possibly corresponds to TRBD1 (5 bases). This CDR3 has 12 residues. Germline V gene sequence: CDR1 SGHVS, CDR2 FNYEAQ. The V gene lost 2 bases and the J gene lost 13 bases, with 14 bases spanning the gap. The CDR3 DNA reads as TGTGCCAGCAGCTTACCCGGGGGTCTGCTCACCTTC. Protein product: CASSLPGGLLTF.

The chain joins TRBV3-1 to TRBJ2-5; tentatively, D is TRBD1 or TRBD2 (6 bases each). Trimming shortened V by 0 bases and J by 1 base, and 12 bases separated the two germline ends. CDR3 length: 16 residues. From germline, CDR1 is LGHDT and CDR2 YNNKEL (reference sequence). The CDR3: CASSQEEGGIQETQYF. The CDR3 DNA sequence: TGTGCCAGCAGCCAAGAAGAGGGGGGCATCCAAGAGACCCAGTACTTC.

This clonotype has more than one count but fewer than ten. V usage is TRBV4-3 and J usage is TRBJ1-1; 7 bases are a match to TRBD1. The V gene end was trimmed by 1 base and the J gene end by 4 bases; junction bases not matched to a gene: 6. The germline V gene encodes CDR1 LGHNA and CDR2 YSLEER. This CDR3 has 15 amino acids. The DNA of the CDR3 is TGCGCCAGCAGCCAAGTGCAGGGGGGTAGCACTGAAGCTTTCTTT. It is translated as CASSQVQGGSTEAFF.

The chain employs TRBV7-9 and TRBJ1-5, with TRBD1 identical over 7 bases. Germline CDR1 and CDR2: SEHNR and FQNEAQ (reference sequence). The CDR3 runs to 14 residues. V dropped 2 bases and J dropped 5; count of bases not matched to a gene: 3. The CDR3, as DNA: TGTGCCAGCAGCTTAAGGGACAGAGATCAGCCCCAGCATTTT. Translation gives CASSLRDRDQPQHF.

This clonotype was seen more than once but under ten times. The chain employs TRBV11-3 and TRBJ2-4, with a weak D call TRBD1 (6 bases). Germline V gene data show CDR1 as SGHNT and CDR2 as YENEEA. The CDR3 runs 15 residues. V shed 5 bases and J shed 5 bases, with 16 bases lying between them. The CDR3 bases are TGTGCCAGCAGCACAAGGGGGAAGGCTGAAAACATTCAGTACTTC. Its protein is CASSTRGKAENIQYF.

The chain carries TRBV10-3 and TRBJ2-7, with a weak D call TRBD1 (7 bases). CDR1 ENHRY and CDR2 SYGVKD come from the germline V gene. The length of the CDR3 is 15 residues. Between the trimmed V and J ends, which lost 0 bases and 2 bases, there was a span of 11 bases. The CDR3 loop reads CAISESEGAPYEQYF. CDR3 DNA: TGTGCCATCAGTGAGTCGGAGGGGGCCCCCTACGAGCAGTACTTC.